Included here is one T cell receptor (beta chain) sequence, with context. Which antigen it targets is not known. Per-nucleotide qualities are absent, and no much larger clonotype sits a single base away. This entry is derived from a study of cytomegalovirus exposure and HLA in healthy donors (dated by TCRdb to 2015 to 2018). Background on the whole study: An earlier analysis of a few hundred of the donors reported approximately 280 Gb of sequence data and 100 million to 120 million unique TCR beta sequences obtained from about 170 million T cells. About 310 gigabases of sequencing data and some 85 million unique TCR sequences were included in an early release covering about 700 HLA-typed donors. Of the approximately 400 genotyped donors, around 81% fell in the genetic ancestry cluster associated with self-reported Caucasian donors. The aim of the study was to test whether cataloging public T cell receptors could identify signatures of past pathogen exposure. Using immunosequencing, the study profiled T cell repertoires from 500 to 800 subjects and related those repertoires to cytomegalovirus serostatus. In addition to the first cohort of 666 subjects, a separate validation cohort of 120 different subjects was used. High-throughput TCR immunosequencing, statistical association of individual TCRs with disease status, and machine learning were combined to predict cytomegalovirus infection status. In a later analysis, previously published TCR beta repertoires from hundreds of donors were re-analyzed and high-resolution HLA genotyping was added so that TCR occurrence patterns could be studied. Rather than drawing on any new phenotypic data, the later analysis identified candidate immune exposures from TCR beta sequences and the way those sequences occurred across donors. An earlier analysis of 450 to 750 of the donors used high-throughput TCR beta sequencing to judge whether each TCR beta V gene segment behaved as functional or pseudogenic. Alongside the repertoire data, information on donor age, sex, ethnicity and CMV serostatus was compiled. A later genetic analysis took genome-wide SNP genotypes for about 65% of the roughly 670 donors and used that subset as a discovery cohort. All discovery cohort repertoires had been generated on a single sequencing platform. Both class I and class II loci were covered by HLA typing, at four-digit resolution. The number of typed donors differed by locus: roughly 629-640 for A, B, C, DRB1 and DQB1; 500 to 550 for DQA1; roughly 600 for DPA1; and around 470 for DPB1. Four to six DR-DQ haplotypes were handled as single units for association and clustering, since linkage in the cohort was strong. Among about 400 genotyped donors of the cohort, an average of roughly 230,000 unique TCR beta nucleotide sequences was sequenced per donor, of which about 19% were non-productive. General study outcomes and caveats: In a later analysis, HLA-associated TCR beta chains were found to be more clonally expanded and to have lower generation probabilities than equally common non-associated chains. In this cohort, only TCR beta chains were sequenced, and detectable features were limited by the absence of alpha or paired-chain data. A later analysis found that TCR association rates varied across HLA loci, with DRB1 alleles showing the most associated TCRs and HLA-C alleles the fewest. A few of the identified cytomegalovirus-associated TCR beta chains were confirmed in vitro to be specific for cytomegalovirus antigens. In the study, 150 to 200 TCR beta chains were listed as associated with cytomegalovirus. According to a later analysis, parvovirus B19, influenza, CMV and Epstein-Barr virus appeared linked to several top co-occurrence clusters. CMV serostatus was the only immune exposure information available for the cohort. In an earlier analysis of approximately 600 of the donors, most TCR beta V segments were observed in productive rearrangements about 87% or about 30% of the time, broadly matching IMGT annotations. At a false discovery rate of 0.05, a later analysis linked under 20,000 TCR beta sequences to specific HLA alleles. A later genetic analysis associated a missense DCLRE1C variant with V-gene and J-gene trimming of TCR beta chains, and an independent cohort replicated the association. According to the authors, the approach could potentially be generalized to other disease states and immunological phenotypes. Seventeen rarely observed V segments, including chromosome 9 orphons, were excluded from the earlier analysis of some 590 of the donors because counts were too low. Linkage disequilibrium might explain the correlated functional status among segregating V segments, but an unknown experimental factor could not be excluded. A later analysis found that most CMV-associated TCR beta chains appeared HLA-restricted, with HLA associations seemingly driven largely by CMV exposure. Roughly uniform sequencing depth across donors was assumed in presence/absence analyses, although this assumption may not hold. A cluster of highly shared sequence variants was judged likely to represent a technical artifact of the sequencing pipeline. When HLA alleles, especially DR and DQ, strongly co-occurred, attributing TCR associations to individual alleles was difficult. In a later genetic analysis, fewer N-insertions in productive TCRs were reported among donors in an Asian-associated ancestry cluster than the roughly 640-donor mean. The classifier was reported to diagnose cytomegalovirus status with high specificity and sensitivity in both the original cohort and the validation cohort. Because HLA typing was missing for some donors at each locus, association tests included only the typed subset. A further reported finding was that TCR beta sequences accurately predicted the HLA-A and HLA-B alleles for most subjects in the first cohort. Some IMGT-functional V segments, including TRBV6-2 and TRBV6-3, could not be distinguished by the 87-base-pair reads and were therefore excluded. Across donors, most TCR sequences were observed very rarely, whereas some public TCRs were present in many individuals.

The trim is 8 bases for V and 6 bases for J, with a gap of 17 bases between the germline ends. The cysteine opens and the phenylalanine closes a CDR3 of 14 amino acids. Only the CDR3 DNA is retained, 42 bases long and in frame from the first base. CDR1 and CDR2 were assigned from the germline V gene as SNHLY and FYNNEI. The method was the immunoSEQ multiplex PCR assay. For the multiplex PCR, a mixture combining 60 forward primers for TCR Vbeta segments and 13 reverse primers for TCR Jbeta segments was used. A multiplex PCR assay on genomic DNA amplified the CDR3 region of rearranged TCR beta genes. Amplified TCR beta libraries were sequenced as 87-base-pair reads on the Illumina HiSeq System. The source study handled its data this way. A later analysis counted tens of millions of unique TCR beta chains across the roughly 700 repertoires, and around 9.9 million of these chains were shared by at least two donors. Raw reads were error-corrected and collapsed into unique sequences with a nearest-neighbor algorithm that merged closely related sequences to remove PCR and sequencing errors. Alignment of CDR3 sequences to IMGT reference sequences was used to assign V, D and J gene segments. For a sequence to be retained, a match of at least six nucleotides to both a V gene segment and a J gene segment was required. A rearrangement counted as productive if the CDR3 had no stop codons and remained in frame with V and J, and every other rearrangement counted as non-productive. CDR3 was defined according to IMGT convention as the region running from the second conserved V-encoded cysteine to the conserved J-encoded phenylalanine. Sequences without an unambiguous match to a single V gene segment were excluded from the earlier analysis of approximately 560 of the donors. In an earlier analysis of several hundred of the donors, a V segment was called functional when productive rearrangements were above 56.7%, and segregating when the standard deviation between donors exceeded 5%. To diagnose cytomegalovirus status from the catalog of TCR beta chain sequences, a statistical classification framework was built. In a later analysis, V and J genes were assigned by comparing TCR nucleotide sequences against IMGT/GENE-DB human TR gene sequences. The TCRdist pipeline was used in a later analysis to assign CDR3 sequences and most-parsimonious VDJ recombination scenarios. A later analysis defined each TCR beta chain by its CDR3 amino acid sequence plus V-gene family, and excluded reads lacking a unique V-gene family. A later analysis removed 550 to 700 highly shared, low-generation-probability nucleotide sequences to deal with suspected cross-contamination and a sequencing artifact. For each public chain, a later analysis derived a clonal expansion index from normalized ranks of inferred template counts within each repertoire. In a later analysis, generation probabilities were computed with a VDJ recombination model fitted to out-of-frame rearrangements, and the resulting probabilities were checked against IGoR. Hypergeometric tests were used in a later analysis to score TCR-TCR, TCR-HLA and TCR-CMV co-occurrence, with a repertoire-size bias correction applied to the TCR pairs. False discovery rates were estimated in a later analysis by permuting HLA or CMV assignments 20 times. In a later analysis, co-occurring TCRs were grouped with DBSCAN, and TCRdist sequence similarity was added when clustering was performed within HLA-allele-positive subsets. Repertoires with fewer than 30,000 or more than 120,000 public chains were left out of co-occurrence clustering, as were about 5 repertoires with anomalous nucleotide sharing. In TCRdb, the immuneACCESS table is reduced to in-frame sequences with V and J assigned. These tables do not hold every clone; where another copy was compared, an unresolved V gene accounts for under half, and the others remain unexplained. V, J and clone size derive from that table, while D and trimming were established from the DNA sequence. The sample profile shows around 130,000 clones; roughly 86% of them were found once. The ten top clones hold roughly 0.5% of the sample.

The cohort comprised 670 or so healthy bone marrow donors. Cohort members were all nominally healthy when sampled, although unrecorded immune exposures were likely present. The donor was CMV seronegative and belonged to the group of 320 or so seronegative cohort members. A peripheral blood sample was collected from each donor, and TCR beta sequencing was performed on peripheral blood mononuclear cells. The Qiagen DNeasy Blood Extraction Kit was used to extract genomic DNA from the blood cell samples. The specimen was PBMCs. The origin of this receptor is a woman in her thirties or forties in good health and CMV-seronegative. Rearrangement joined TRBV2 to TRBJ1-5; the D gene is unclear. The CDR3 in this case is CASSPQVAAQPQHF. Read as DNA, the sequence is TGTGCCAGCTCTCCACAAGTAGCAGCTCAGCCCCAGCATTTT.